The source of this T cell receptor (beta chain) is a study of T cell changes during pregnancy in multiple sclerosis (dated by TCRdb to the late 2010s). A note on the overall study: The study examined how the T cell repertoire changed over the course of pregnancy in women with multiple sclerosis.

The CDR3 holds 16 amino acids from the cysteine to the phenylalanine. The CDR3 DNA has 48 bases and is translated from base 1. V loses 0 bases of germline sequence and J loses 1 base, and the interval between the two ends is 12 bases. The CDR1 and CDR2 encoded by the germline V gene are LGHNA and YNFKEQ. The library was generated by the immunoSEQ multiplex PCR assay. The clones in this table, taken by TCRdb from immuneACCESS, are in-frame only. Not every clone is retained; where verified, under half of the shortfall comes from an unresolved V gene, and the cause of the rest is unknown. For this sample there are about 72,000 clones; 92% appear just once. 1.5% to 2% of the sample is taken by the ten largest. Details on this clone: There is no known antigen for this receptor. No quality values exist for individual bases; no much larger clone is one base distant.

This receptor chain uses TRBV4-2 and TRBJ1-1, with no confident D gene call. The TCR comes from a female donor in good health, enrolled as a control in a pregnancy study. Source: peripheral blood, taken in the first trimester of pregnancy. The DNA sequence reads TGTGCCAGCAGCCAAGATCTAGGGAGCGGGAACACTGAAGCTTTCTTT. It codes for CASSQDLGSGNTEAFF.